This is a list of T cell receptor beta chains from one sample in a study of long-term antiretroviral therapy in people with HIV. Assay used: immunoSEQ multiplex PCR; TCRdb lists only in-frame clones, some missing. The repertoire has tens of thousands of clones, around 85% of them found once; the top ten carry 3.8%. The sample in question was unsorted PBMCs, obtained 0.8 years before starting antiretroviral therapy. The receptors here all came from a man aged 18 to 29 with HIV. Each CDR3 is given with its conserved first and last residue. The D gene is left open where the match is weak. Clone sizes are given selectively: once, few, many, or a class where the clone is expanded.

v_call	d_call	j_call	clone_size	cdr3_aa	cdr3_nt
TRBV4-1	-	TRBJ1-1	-	CASSQVGFTEAFF	TGCGCCAGCAGCCAAGTGGGATTCACTGAAGCTTTCTTT
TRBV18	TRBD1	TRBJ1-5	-	CASSTGTGARQPQHF	TGTGCCAGCTCAACCGGGACAGGGGCTCGGCAGCCCCAGCATTTT
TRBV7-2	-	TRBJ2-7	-	CASSLSLTTRSGSYEQYF	TGTGCCAGCAGCTTATCTCTCACGACTAGAAGCGGGTCCTACGAGCAGTACTTC
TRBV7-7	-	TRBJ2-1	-	CASSLRPLPNEQFF	TGTGCTAGCAGCCTTCGCCCCCTGCCCAATGAGCAGTTCTTC
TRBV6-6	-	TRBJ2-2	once	CASEHVPGELFF	TGTGCCAGCGAACATGTGCCCGGGGAGCTGTTTTTT
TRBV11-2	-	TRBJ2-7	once	CASSSSYEQYF	TGTGCCAGCAGTTCTTCATACGAGCAGTACTTC
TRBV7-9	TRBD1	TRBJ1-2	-	CASSPPALGQVYGYTF	TGTGCCAGCAGCCCCCCGGCACTGGGACAGGTCTATGGCTACACCTTC
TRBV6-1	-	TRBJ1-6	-	CASSDGRALHF	TGTGCCAGCAGTGATGGCCGGGCCCTCCACTTT
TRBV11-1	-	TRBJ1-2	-	CASTGPNYGYTF	TGTGCCAGCACAGGGCCTAACTATGGCTACACCTTC
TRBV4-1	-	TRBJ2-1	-	CASSQDPGEQFF	TGCGCCAGCAGCCAAGATCCGGGCGAGCAGTTCTTC
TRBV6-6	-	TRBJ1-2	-	CASSPDSFHGYTF	TGTGCCAGCAGCCCGGACAGCTTCCATGGCTACACCTTC
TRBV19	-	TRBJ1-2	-	CASSSHLERFNYGYTF	TGTGCCAGTAGTTCTCATCTGGAGAGGTTCAACTATGGCTACACCTTC
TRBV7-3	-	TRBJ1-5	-	CASSRQKTCQPQHF	TGTGCCAGCAGCCGCCAGAAGACGTGTCAGCCCCAGCATTTT
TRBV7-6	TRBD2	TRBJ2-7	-	CASSISGSSYEQYF	TGTGCCAGCAGCATAAGCGGGAGCTCCTACGAGCAGTACTTC
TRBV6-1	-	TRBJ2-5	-	CASSKKTQYF	TGTGCCAGCAGTAAAAAGACCCAGTACTTC
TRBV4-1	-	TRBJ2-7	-	CASSQDQGGKGFSYEQYF	TGCGCCAGCAGCCAAGATCAGGGGGGGAAGGGCTTTTCCTACGAGCAGTACTTC
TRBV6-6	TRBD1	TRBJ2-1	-	CASTQDRGKGREQFF	TGTGCCAGCACCCAAGACAGGGGGAAGGGGCGAGAGCAGTTCTTC
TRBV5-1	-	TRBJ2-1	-	CASSLPSPGNEQFF	TGCGCCAGCAGCTTGCCTAGCCCAGGCAATGAGCAGTTCTTC
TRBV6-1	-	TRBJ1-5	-	CASSEWAQPQHF	TGTGCCAGCAGTGAATGGGCGCAGCCCCAGCATTTT
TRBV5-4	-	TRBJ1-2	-	CASSLAGLANYGYTF	TGTGCCAGCAGCTTGGCAGGCCTAGCTAACTATGGCTACACCTTC
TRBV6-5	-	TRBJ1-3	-	CASGTGVSGNTIYF	TGTGCCAGCGGAACCGGCGTCTCTGGAAACACCATATATTTT
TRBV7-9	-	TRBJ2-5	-	CASSYQRGTQYF	TGTGCCAGCAGCTATCAACGTGGGACCCAGTACTTC
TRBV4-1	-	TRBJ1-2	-	CASSPRGPIQNYGYTF	TGCGCCAGCAGCCCAAGAGGGCCAATCCAAAACTATGGCTACACCTTC
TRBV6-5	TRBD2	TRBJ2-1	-	CASGGVGISYNEQFF	TGTGCCAGCGGGGGGGTCGGGATCTCCTACAATGAGCAGTTCTTC
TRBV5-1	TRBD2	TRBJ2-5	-	CASSLSRLAEETQYF	TGCGCCAGCAGCCTCTCACGGCTAGCGGAAGAGACCCAGTACTTC
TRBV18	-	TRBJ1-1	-	CASSPMAGYYQGEGNTEAFF	TGTGCCAGCTCACCGATGGCCGGATACTATCAGGGTGAAGGGAACACTGAAGCTTTCTTT
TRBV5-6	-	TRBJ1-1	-	CASSLMGATEAFF	TGTGCCAGCAGCTTAATGGGGGCCACTGAAGCTTTCTTT
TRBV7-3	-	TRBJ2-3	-	CASSPGGAVLDTQYF	TGTGCCAGCAGCCCCGGGGGAGCGGTACTGGATACGCAGTATTTT
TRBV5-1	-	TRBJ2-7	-	CASSLTTSLNEQYF	TGCGCCAGCAGCTTGACCACCTCACTAAACGAGCAGTACTTC
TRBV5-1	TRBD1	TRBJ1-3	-	CASSPGTGGFGNTIYF	TGCGCCAGCAGCCCGGGGACAGGGGGATTTGGAAACACCATATATTTT
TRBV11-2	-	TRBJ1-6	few	CASSSTNSPLHF	TGTGCCAGCAGCTCCACGAATTCACCCCTCCACTTT
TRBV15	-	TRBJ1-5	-	CATSSRDLNQPQHF	TGTGCCACCAGCAGCCGGGACCTCAATCAGCCCCAGCATTTT
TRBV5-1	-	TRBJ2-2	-	CASSYHWENTGELFF	TGCGCCAGCAGTTATCATTGGGAAAACACCGGGGAGCTGTTTTTT
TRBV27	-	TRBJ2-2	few	CASSISRTGELFF	TGTGCCAGCAGTATCTCCCGCACCGGGGAGCTGTTTTTT
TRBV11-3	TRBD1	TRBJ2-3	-	CASSLNRGSGTQYF	TGTGCCAGCAGCTTAAACAGGGGTAGTGGTACGCAGTATTTT
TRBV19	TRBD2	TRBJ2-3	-	CASSTSGSTDTQYF	TGTGCCAGTAGTACTAGCGGGAGCACAGATACGCAGTATTTT
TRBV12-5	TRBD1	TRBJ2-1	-	CASGPGTGGGEQFF	TGTGCTAGTGGTCCCGGGACAGGGGGCGGTGAGCAGTTCTTC
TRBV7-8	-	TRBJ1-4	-	CASSFQGNEKLFF	TGTGCCAGCAGCTTCCAGGGTAATGAAAAACTGTTTTTT
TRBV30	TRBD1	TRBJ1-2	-	CAWSPRRQGANYGYTF	TGTGCCTGGAGCCCTCGAAGACAGGGAGCTAACTATGGCTACACCTTC
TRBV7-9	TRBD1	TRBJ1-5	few	CASSLDRGQPQHF	TGTGCCAGCAGCCTCGACAGGGGGCAGCCCCAGCATTTT
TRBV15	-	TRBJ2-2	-	CATSTRTENTGELFF	TGTGCCACCAGCACCCGGACTGAGAACACCGGGGAGCTGTTTTTT
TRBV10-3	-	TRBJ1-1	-	CAIATDNTEAFF	TGTGCCATCGCAACAGATAACACTGAAGCTTTCTTT
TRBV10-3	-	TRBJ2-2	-	CAINGAVTGELFF	TGTGCCATCAACGGGGCCGTCACCGGGGAGCTGTTTTTT
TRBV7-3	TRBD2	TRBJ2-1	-	CASSRLAGGAREQFF	TGTGCCAGCAGCCGACTAGCGGGAGGTGCGCGTGAGCAGTTCTTC
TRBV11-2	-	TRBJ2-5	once	CASSLRGTDFETQYF	TGTGCCAGCAGCTTAAGGGGTACAGACTTCGAGACCCAGTACTTC
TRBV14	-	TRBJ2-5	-	CASSQFGAQYF	TGTGCCAGCAGCCAATTTGGCGCTCAGTACTTC
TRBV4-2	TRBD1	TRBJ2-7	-	CASSQDRGLGNEQYF	TGTGCCAGCAGTCAAGACAGGGGGCTCGGGAACGAGCAGTACTTC
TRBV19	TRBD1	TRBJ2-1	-	CASKRQGEHNEQFF	TGTGCCAGTAAGAGACAGGGAGAGCACAATGAGCAGTTCTTC
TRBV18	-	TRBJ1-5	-	CASSRDKSYQPQHF	TGTGCCAGCTCACGGGACAAGTCCTATCAGCCCCAGCATTTT
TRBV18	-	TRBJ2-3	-	CASSPLDSTDTQYF	TGTGCCAGCTCACCTTTAGACAGTACAGATACGCAGTATTTT
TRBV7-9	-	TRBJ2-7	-	CASSRRDRTYEQYF	TGTGCCAGCAGCCGCAGAGACAGGACCTACGAGCAGTACTTC
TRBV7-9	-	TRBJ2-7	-	CASSFRTHSSYEQYF	TGTGCCAGCAGCTTTAGGACTCATAGCTCCTACGAGCAGTACTTC
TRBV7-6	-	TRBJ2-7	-	CASSLGGEGIYEQYF	TGTGCCAGCAGTTTGGGGGGTGAGGGAATCTACGAGCAGTACTTC
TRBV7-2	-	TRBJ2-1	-	CASSLAGMGYNEQFF	TGTGCCAGCAGCTTAGCGGGTATGGGGTACAATGAGCAGTTCTTC
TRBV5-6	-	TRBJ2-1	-	CASSFSGQPYNEQFF	TGTGCCAGCAGCTTTTCCGGACAGCCTTACAATGAGCAGTTCTTC